This TCR beta chain was retrieved from a study of blood T cell repertoires in COVID-19. Study-level information: The study drew acute and convalescent COVID-19 samples from the United States, Italy and Spain.

This CDR3 region has 13 residues. Germline CDR1 ENHRY, CDR2 SYGVKD. V was shortened by 6 bases and J by 6 bases, with 11 bases between the two germline ends. Assay used: immunoSEQ multiplex PCR; TCRdb lists only in-frame clones, some missing. The data hold some 340,000 clones, with about 86% observed a single time. The genes are TRBV10-3 and TRBJ1-4; D perhaps matches TRBD1 (5 bases). The sequence was obtained from a man between 25 and 39 years old with active or convalescent COVID-19. The sample comprised peripheral blood. In DNA, the CDR3 is TGTGCCATCAGGTCCAGGGAAGATGAAAAACTGTTTTTT. Translated, it gives CAIRSREDEKLFF.